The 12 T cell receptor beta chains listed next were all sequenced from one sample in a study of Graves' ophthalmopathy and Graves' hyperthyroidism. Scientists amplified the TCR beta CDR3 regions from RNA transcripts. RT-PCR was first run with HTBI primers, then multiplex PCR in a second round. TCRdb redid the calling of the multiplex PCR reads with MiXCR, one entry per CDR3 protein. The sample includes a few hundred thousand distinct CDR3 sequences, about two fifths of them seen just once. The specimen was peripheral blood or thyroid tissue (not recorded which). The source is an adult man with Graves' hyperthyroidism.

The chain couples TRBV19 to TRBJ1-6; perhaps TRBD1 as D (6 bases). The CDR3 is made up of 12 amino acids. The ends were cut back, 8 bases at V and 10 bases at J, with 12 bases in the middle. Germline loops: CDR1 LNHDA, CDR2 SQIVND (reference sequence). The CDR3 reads CASHRADSPLHF. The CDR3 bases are TGTGCCAGTCACAGGGCAGACTCACCCCTCCACTTT.

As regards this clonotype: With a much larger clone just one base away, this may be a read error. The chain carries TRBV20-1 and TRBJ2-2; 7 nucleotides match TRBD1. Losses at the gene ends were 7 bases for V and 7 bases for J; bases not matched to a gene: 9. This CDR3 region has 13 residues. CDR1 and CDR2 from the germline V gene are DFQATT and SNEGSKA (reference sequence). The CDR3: CSVPGGGHGELFF. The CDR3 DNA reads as TGCAGTGTGCCAGGGGGTGGTCACGGGGAGCTGTTTTTT.

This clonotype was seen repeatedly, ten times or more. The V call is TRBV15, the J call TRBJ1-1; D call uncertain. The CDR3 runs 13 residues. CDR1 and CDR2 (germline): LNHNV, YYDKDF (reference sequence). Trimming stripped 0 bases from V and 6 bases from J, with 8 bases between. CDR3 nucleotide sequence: TGTGCCACCAGCAGAGATATGACCGCTGAAGCTTTCTTT. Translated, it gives CATSRDMTAEAFF.

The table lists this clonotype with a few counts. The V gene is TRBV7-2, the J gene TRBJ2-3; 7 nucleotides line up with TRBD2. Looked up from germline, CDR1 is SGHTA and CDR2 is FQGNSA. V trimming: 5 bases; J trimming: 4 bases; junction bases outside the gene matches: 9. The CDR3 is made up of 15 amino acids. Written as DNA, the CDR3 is TGTGCCAGCAGCCCCTCACTAGCGTTTGCAGATACGCAGTATTTT. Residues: CASSPSLAFADTQYF.

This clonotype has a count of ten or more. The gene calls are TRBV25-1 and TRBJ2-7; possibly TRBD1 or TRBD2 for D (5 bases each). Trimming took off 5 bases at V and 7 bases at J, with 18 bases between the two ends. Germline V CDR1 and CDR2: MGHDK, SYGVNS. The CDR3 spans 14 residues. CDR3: CASSSAGPWGEQYF. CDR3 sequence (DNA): TGTGCCAGCAGTTCGGCAGGTCCATGGGGGGAGCAGTACTTC.

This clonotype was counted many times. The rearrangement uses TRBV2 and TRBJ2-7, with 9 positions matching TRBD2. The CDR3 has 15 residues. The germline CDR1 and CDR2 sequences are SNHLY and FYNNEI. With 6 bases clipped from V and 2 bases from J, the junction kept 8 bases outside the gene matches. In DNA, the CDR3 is TGTGCCAGCAGAGGTGGGACTAGCAGCACCTACGAGCAGTACTTC. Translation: CASRGGTSSTYEQYF.

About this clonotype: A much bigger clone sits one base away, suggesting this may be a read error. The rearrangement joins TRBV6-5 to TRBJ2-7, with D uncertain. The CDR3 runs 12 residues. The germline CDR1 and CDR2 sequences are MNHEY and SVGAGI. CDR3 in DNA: TGTGCCTGCAGCGCGGCCACCTACGAGCAGTACTTC. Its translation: CACSAATYEQYF.

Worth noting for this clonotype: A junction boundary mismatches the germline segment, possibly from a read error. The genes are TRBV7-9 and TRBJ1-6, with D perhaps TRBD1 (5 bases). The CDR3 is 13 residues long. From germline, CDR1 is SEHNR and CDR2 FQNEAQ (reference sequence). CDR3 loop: CASKGLGNSPLHF. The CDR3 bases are TGTGCCAGCAAGGGGCTGGGTAATTCACCCCTCCACTTC.

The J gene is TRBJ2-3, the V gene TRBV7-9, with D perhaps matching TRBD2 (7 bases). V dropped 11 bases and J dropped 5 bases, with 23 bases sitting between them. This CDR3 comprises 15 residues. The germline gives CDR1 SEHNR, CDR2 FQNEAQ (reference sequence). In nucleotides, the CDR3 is TGTGCCTCCACTAAGGGGGGGGGCCCCGAAGATACGCAGTATTTT. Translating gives CASTKGGGPEDTQYF.

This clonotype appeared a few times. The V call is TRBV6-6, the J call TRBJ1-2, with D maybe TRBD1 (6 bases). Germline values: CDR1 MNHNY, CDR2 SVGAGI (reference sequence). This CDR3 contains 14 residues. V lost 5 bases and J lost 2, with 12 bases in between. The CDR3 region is CASSDRTENYGYTF. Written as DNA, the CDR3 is TGTGCCAGCAGTGACAGGACAGAGAACTATGGCTACACCTTC.

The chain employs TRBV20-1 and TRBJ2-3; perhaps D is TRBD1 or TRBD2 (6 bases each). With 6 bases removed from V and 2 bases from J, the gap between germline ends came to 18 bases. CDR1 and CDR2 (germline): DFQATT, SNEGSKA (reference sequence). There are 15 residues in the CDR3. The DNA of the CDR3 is TGCAGTGCCCAAGGGGGACTCACATACACAGATACGCAGTATTTT. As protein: CSAQGGLTYTDTQYF.

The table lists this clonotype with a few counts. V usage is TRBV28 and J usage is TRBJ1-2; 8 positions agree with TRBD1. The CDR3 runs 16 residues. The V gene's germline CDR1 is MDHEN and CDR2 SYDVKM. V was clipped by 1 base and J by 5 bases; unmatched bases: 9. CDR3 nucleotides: TGTGCCAGCAGTTTATTCCTCGACAGGGGCGAATATGGCTACACCTTC. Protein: CASSLFLDRGEYGYTF.